Following are 6 T cell receptor beta chains from one sample sequenced in a study of T cells in Graves' hyperthyroidism and ophthalmopathy. Amplified TCR beta CDR3 regions came from RNA transcripts. During a first-round RT-PCR of the TCR CDR3, the HTBI primer set was used. TCRdb re-called the multiplex PCR reads through MiXCR, storing one row per CDR3 protein. Of more than 45,000 distinct CDR3 sequences listed, 40% to 55% are singletons. The sequenced sample was blood. The origin of the receptors is a woman aged 30 to 39 with Graves' ophthalmopathy.

The genes are TRBV9 and TRBJ2-6; D remains ambiguous. The V gene's germline CDR1 is SGDLS and CDR2 YYNGEE. The length of the CDR3 is 12 residues. Between the trimmed V and J ends, which lost 2 bases and 8 bases, there was a span of 5 bases. CDR3 amino acids: CASSVGSNVLTF. As DNA, the CDR3 is TGTGCCAGCAGCGTGGGATCCAACGTCCTGACTTTC.

The chain uses TRBV9 and TRBJ2-7, with 10 bases matching TRBD1. The junction had 5 bases not matched to a gene; V was cut back by 8 bases and J by 3 bases. The germline CDR1 and CDR2 sequences are SGDLS and YYNGEE. The CDR3 sequence is 13 residues long. CDR3 DNA sequence: TGTGCCAGTACGCGGACAGGGGGCTACGAGCAGTACTTC. Translated: CASTRTGGYEQYF.

This clonotype was observed a single time. Given a much more abundant clone one base away, this may be a read error. The CDR3 does not end in the conserved phenylalanine or tryptophan, so this is likely a read error. The chain joins TRBV3-1 to TRBJ1-4; D remains unclear. Trimming pared 0 bases from V and 11 bases from J, leaving 10 bases between. The CDR3 loop spans 13 amino acids. Germline V gene sequence: CDR1 LGHDT, CDR2 YNNKEL (reference sequence). CDR3 loop: CASSQDMRGKLFV. CDR3 sequence (DNA): TGTGCCAGCAGCCAAGATATGAGAGGGAAACTGTTTGTT.

Details on this clonotype: A read error may explain this, as a much larger clone is one base away. This chain connects TRBV30 to TRBJ2-7; tentatively, D is TRBD1 or TRBD2 (5 bases each). This CDR3 is 12 amino acids long. In germline, CDR1 is GTSNPN, CDR2 SVGIG (reference sequence). The CDR3: CVWSVGDPEQYF. The CDR3 DNA follows: TGTGTCTGGAGTGTAGGGGACCCCGAGCAGTACTTC.

V usage is TRBV20-1 and J usage is TRBJ1-2; the D gene is possibly TRBD1 (5 bases). The germline gives CDR1 DFQATT, CDR2 SNEGSKA (reference sequence). V was clipped by 3 bases and J by 5 bases, with 28 bases between them. The CDR3 has 18 amino acids. In nucleotides, the CDR3 is TGCAGTGCTAGGGGCCCTGGCGCGCGCTACGAGCAGGGTTATGGCTACACCTTC. Amino acids: CSARGPGARYEQGYGYTF.

This clonotype occurred many times. The V and J genes are TRBV20-1 and TRBJ1-5; 12 bases line up with TRBD1. This CDR3 spans 15 amino acids. Per the germline V gene, CDR1 is DFQATT and CDR2 is SNEGSKA (reference sequence). V shed 6 bases and J 5 bases; nucleotides not matched to a gene: 8. The CDR3 sequence: CSAQLGQGADQPQHF. The DNA for the CDR3 is TGCAGTGCCCAGTTGGGACAGGGGGCTGATCAGCCCCAGCATTTT.